This TCR beta chain came from a study of blood T cell repertoires in COVID-19. Here immunoSEQ multiplex PCR was the method, and the copy in TCRdb shows in-frame clones only, minus some. There are around 290,000 clones in the sample; 80% to 90% occur only once, and 6.5% to 9.5% lies in the top ten. CDR1 is LGHNA, CDR2 YNFKEQ, per germline. Trimming took 2 bases from V and 1 from J, leaving 6 bases between them. The CDR3 sequence is 14 residues long. The clonotype was recovered from a woman aged 45 to 65 who had recovered from COVID-19. Sequencing used peripheral blood. V is TRBV4-2 and J is TRBJ1-5, with D perhaps matching TRBD1 (6 bases). Here the CDR3 reads CASSQQGSNQPQHF. The CDR3 DNA follows: TGTGCCAGCAGCCAACAGGGGAGCAATCAGCCCCAGCATTTT.